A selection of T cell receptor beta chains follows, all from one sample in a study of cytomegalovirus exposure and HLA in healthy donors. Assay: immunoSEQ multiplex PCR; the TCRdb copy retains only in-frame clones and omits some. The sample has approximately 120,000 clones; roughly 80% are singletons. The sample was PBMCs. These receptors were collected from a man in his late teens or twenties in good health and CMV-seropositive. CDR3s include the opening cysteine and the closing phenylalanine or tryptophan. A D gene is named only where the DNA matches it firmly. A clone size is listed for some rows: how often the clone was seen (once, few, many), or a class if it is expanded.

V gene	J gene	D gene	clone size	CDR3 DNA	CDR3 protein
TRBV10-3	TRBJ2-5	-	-	TGTGCCATCAGTGAGTCGGGCGGGCGGCATGAGACCCAGTACTTC	CAISESGGRHETQYF
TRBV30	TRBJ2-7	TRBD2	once	TGTGCCTGGAGCGGCGGGACTAGCGGGAGTTTCGAGCAGTACTTC	CAWSGGTSGSFEQYF
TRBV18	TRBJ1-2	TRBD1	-	TGTGCCAGCTCACCACCCGGGACAGGGGTCTATGGCTACACCTTC	CASSPPGTGVYGYTF
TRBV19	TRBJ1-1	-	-	TGTGCCAGTAGTATGTCCCCCGGGGGGCGTCTGAACACTGAAGCTTTCTTT	CASSMSPGGRLNTEAFF
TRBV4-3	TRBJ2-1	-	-	TGCGCCAGCAGCCCAGGGGCGACGGGTCGGGACAATGAGCAGTTCTTC	CASSPGATGRDNEQFF
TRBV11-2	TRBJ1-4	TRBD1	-	TGTGCCAGCAGCATGCTCCAGGGGGGAGGTGAAAAACTGTTTTTT	CASSMLQGGGEKLFF
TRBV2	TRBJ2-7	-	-	TGTGCCAGCAGTGGTCTAGCCTACGAGCAGTACTTC	CASSGLAYEQYF
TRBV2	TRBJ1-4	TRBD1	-	TGTGCCAGCAGCGATGGACAGGGGAGTGAAAAACTGTTTTTT	CASSDGQGSEKLFF
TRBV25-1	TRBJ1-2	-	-	TGTGCCAGCAGTTCTTATCGACAGGTCGGCGGCTACACCTTC	CASSSYRQVGGYTF
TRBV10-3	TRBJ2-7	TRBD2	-	TGTGCCATCAGCCCCGGGACTACCAACGAGCAGTACTTC	CAISPGTTNEQYF
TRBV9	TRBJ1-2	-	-	TGTGCCAGCAGCGACAGTAACTATGGCTACACCTTC	CASSDSNYGYTF
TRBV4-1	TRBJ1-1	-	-	TGCGCCAGCAGCCCTTGGGGGGAATCAAACACTGAAGCTTTCTTT	CASSPWGESNTEAFF
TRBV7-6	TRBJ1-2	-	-	TGTGCCAGCAGCTTACTAATGACAGGAGATCACTATGGCTACACCTTC	CASSLLMTGDHYGYTF
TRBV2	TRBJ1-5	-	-	TGTGCCAGCAGTGAAGCGCTTCCCCCCCGAGGTGGTCAGCCCCAGCATTTT	CASSEALPPRGGQPQHF
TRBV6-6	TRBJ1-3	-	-	TGTGCCAGCAGACAAGGGAGCGTCTCTGGAAACACCATATATTTT	CASRQGSVSGNTIYF
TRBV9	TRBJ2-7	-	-	TGTGCCAGCAGCGCCCGGGACAAGCCCTACGAGCAGTACTTC	CASSARDKPYEQYF
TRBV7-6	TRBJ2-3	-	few	TGTGCCAGCAGCTTATTGGGAGGAGCTCCAAAGGAAGATACGCAGTATTTT	CASSLLGGAPKEDTQYF
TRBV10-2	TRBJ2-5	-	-	TGCGCCAGCAGTTCCGGGGTGCCAAAGACCCAGTACTTC	CASSSGVPKTQYF
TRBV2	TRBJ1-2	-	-	TGTGCCAGCAGTCGACAGGTTGATGGCTACACCTTC	CASSRQVDGYTF
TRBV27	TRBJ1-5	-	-	TGTGCCAGCAGAGAAGGACAAGGCTATCAGCCCCAGCATTTT	CASREGQGYQPQHF
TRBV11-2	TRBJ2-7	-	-	TGTGCCAGCAGCTTTGATCCTTACGGCGAGCAGTACTTC	CASSFDPYGEQYF
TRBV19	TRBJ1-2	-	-	TGTGCCAGTAGTATTAACTGGAGGACCTATGGCTACACCTTC	CASSINWRTYGYTF
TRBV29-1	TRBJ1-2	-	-	TGCAGCGTTGAAACAGGGACGGAATATGGCTACACCTTC	CSVETGTEYGYTF
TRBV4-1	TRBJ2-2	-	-	TGCGCCAGCGGTCTAGACCTCCTCGGGGAGCTGTTTTTT	CASGLDLLGELFF
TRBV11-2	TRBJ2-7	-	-	TGTGCCAGCAGCTTAGACAGGGTCCACGAGCAGTACTTC	CASSLDRVHEQYF
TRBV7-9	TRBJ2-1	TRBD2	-	TGTGCCAGCAGCTTCTTTGTTATCGGGAGGAACCCATACAATGAGCAGTTCTTC	CASSFFVIGRNPYNEQFF
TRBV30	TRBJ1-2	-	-	TGTGCCTGGAGTCCCCAGGGGGGCTACACCTTC	CAWSPQGGYTF
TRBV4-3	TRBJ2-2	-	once	TGCGCCAGCAGCCAAGCAGGCCAGAACACCGGGGAGCTGTTTTTT	CASSQAGQNTGELFF
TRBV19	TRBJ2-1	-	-	TGTGCCAGTAGTACCATGACAGGTGGGGATTTCTTC	CASSTMTGGDFF
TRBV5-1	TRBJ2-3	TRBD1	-	TGCGCCAGCAGCTCGGTGGACAGGGAAGACACAGATACGCAGTATTTT	CASSSVDREDTDTQYF
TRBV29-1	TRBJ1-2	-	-	TGCAGCGTTGTAGGCGGCCCCCAACTCTATGGCTACACCTTC	CSVVGGPQLYGYTF
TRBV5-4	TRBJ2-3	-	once	TGTGCCAGCAGCTTGAATGGCGGGGTCTCAGATACGCAGTATTTT	CASSLNGGVSDTQYF
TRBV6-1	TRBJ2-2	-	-	TGTGCCAGCAGATCAAGCATTAACACCGGGGAGCTGTTTTTT	CASRSSINTGELFF
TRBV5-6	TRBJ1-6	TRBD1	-	TGTGCCAGCAGCTCCGGGACAGGCCGTTGGGCCCTCCACTTT	CASSSGTGRWALHF
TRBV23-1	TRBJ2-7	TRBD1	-	TGCGCCAGCAGTCAATCCCAGGACAGGGGGCGCGAGGGGTACTTC	CASSQSQDRGREGYF
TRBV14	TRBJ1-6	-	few	TGTGCCAGCAGCCCCCGTCGAGAGTCACCCCTCCACTTT	CASSPRRESPLHF
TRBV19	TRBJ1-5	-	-	TGTGCCAGTAGCCTCCGTCCTTCCCTAATAAATCAGCCCCAGCATTTT	CASSLRPSLINQPQHF
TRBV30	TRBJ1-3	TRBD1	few	TGTGCCTGGAACCAGGGGGAACCTGGAAACACCATATATTTT	CAWNQGEPGNTIYF
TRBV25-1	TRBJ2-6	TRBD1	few	TGTGCCAGCAGTGCCAGGGGGCTGAGCTCTGGGGCCAACGTCCTGACTTTC	CASSARGLSSGANVLTF
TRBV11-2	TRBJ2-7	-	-	TGTGCCAGCAGCTTTGAGGCGGGTAGCTCCTACGAGCAGTACTTC	CASSFEAGSSYEQYF